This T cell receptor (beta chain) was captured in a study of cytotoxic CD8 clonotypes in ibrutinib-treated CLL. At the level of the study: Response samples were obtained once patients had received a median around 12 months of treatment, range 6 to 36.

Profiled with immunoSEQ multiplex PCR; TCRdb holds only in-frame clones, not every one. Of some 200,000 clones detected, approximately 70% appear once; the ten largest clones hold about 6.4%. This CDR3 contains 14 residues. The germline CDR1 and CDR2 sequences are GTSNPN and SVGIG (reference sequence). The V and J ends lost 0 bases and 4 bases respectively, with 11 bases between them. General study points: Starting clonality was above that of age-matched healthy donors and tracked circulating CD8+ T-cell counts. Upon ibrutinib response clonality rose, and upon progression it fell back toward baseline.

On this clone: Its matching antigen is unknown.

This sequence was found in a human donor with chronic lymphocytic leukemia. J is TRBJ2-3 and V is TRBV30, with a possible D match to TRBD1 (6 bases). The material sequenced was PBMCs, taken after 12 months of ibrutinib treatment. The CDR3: CAWSVGGAPDTQYF. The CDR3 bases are TGTGCCTGGAGTGTTGGGGGCGCGCCAGATACGCAGTATTTT.